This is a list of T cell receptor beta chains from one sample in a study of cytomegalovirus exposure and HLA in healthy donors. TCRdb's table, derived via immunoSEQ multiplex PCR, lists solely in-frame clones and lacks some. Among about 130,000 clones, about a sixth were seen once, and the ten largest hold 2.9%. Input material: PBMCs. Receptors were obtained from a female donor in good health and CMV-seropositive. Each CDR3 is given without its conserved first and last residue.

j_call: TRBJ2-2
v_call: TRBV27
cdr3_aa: ASSLAGPLTGELF

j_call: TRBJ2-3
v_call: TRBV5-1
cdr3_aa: ASREQGGTDTQY

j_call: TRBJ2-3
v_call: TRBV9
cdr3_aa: ASSAGRDTQY

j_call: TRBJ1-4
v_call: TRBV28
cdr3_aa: ASSSPGGTEKLF

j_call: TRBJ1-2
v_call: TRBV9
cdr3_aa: ASSVGQGANYGYT

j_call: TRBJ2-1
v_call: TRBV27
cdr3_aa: ASRNSRGYNEQF

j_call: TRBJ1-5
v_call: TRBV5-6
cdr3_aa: ASSLLGGRVDQPQH

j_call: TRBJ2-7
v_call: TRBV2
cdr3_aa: ASSVGLEVPY

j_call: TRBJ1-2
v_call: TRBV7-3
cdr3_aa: ASSLSGGQYGYT

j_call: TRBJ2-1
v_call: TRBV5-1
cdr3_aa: ASSLTYRSSYNEQF

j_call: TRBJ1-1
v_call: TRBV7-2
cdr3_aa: ASSIDRYTEAF

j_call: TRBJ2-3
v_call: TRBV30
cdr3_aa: AWSVPWRESDTQY

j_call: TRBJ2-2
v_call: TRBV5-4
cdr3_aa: AGGLAGVGELF

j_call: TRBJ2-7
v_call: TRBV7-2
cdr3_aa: ASSFEGTSYEQY

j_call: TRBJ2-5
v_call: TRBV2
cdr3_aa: ASSPRMGETQY

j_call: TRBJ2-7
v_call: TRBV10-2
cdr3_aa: ASRDRTYEQY

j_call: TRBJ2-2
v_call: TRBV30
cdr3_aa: AWNLGDRGDTGELF

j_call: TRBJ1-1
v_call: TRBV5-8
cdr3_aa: CQHRDMNTEAF

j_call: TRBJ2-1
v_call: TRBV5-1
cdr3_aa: ASSALRDEQF

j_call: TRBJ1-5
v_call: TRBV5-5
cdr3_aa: ASSLAQGRNQPQH

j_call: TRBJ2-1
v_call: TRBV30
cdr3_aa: AWSVSVREQF

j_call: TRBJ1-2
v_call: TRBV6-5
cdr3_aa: ASSYSIQGYGYT

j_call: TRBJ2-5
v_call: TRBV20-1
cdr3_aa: SARTGETQY

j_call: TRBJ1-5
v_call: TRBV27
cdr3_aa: ASSPGTGGDQPQH

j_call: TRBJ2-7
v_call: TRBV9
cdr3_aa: ASSHGGAGFSYEQY

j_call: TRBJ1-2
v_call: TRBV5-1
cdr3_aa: ASSLASGRVHYGYT

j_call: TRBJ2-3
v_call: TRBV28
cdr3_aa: ASSLLDTALDTHY

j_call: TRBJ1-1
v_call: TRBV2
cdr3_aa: ASSPTRTVNTEAF

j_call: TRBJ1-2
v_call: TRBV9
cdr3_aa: ASSVGFYRGDYGYT

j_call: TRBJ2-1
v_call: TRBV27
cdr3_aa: ASRPGTSGGDEQF

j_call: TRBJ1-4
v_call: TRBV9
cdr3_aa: ASSVASLGATATNEKLF

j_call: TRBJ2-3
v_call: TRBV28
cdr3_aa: ASSLPYGGGEGRTDTQY

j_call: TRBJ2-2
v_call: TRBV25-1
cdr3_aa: ASSEEGGTGELF

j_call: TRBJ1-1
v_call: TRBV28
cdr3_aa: ASTAGGSNTEAF

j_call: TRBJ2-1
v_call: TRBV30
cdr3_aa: AWSVGGSSYNEQF

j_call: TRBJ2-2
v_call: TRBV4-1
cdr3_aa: ASSRTYSGELF

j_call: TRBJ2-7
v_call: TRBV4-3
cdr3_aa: ASSQGVGQASYEQY

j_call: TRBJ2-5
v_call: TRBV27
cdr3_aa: ASSLYSGKGTQETQY

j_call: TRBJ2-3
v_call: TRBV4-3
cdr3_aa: ASSRGSALSTDTQY

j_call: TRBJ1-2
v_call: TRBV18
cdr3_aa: ASSPIGGYT

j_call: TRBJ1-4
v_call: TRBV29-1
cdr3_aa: SVEVGGMTTNEKLF

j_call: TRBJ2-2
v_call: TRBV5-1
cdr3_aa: ASIETGSTGELF

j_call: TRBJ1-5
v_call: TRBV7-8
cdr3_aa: ASSLGAGNQPQH

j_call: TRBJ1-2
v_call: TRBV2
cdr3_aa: ASSTTGSGYT

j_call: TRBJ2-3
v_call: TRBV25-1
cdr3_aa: ASTEDSTSTDTQY

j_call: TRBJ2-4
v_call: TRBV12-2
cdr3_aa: ASRLASVNIQY

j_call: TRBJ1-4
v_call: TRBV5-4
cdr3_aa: ASSSTGGPTPNEKLF

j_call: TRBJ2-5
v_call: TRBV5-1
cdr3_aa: ASSPTTSRETQY

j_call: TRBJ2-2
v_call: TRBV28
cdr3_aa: ASSLSLRQGVTGELF

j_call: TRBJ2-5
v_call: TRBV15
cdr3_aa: ATSRNPLLAYQETQY

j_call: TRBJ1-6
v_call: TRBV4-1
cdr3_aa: ASSQGTGTNSPLH

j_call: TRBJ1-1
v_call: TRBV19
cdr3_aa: ASMKRDSNTEAF